A selection of T cell receptor beta chains follows, all from one sample in a study of shared clonotypes between healthy human individuals. Clones were sequenced by immunoSEQ multiplex PCR, and TCRdb holds only the in-frame ones, with some missing. This table holds 950,000 to 1,100,000 clones, under 80% found once. The sample comprised memory CD4+ T cells sorted from blood. All receptors come from a young man in good health. Each CDR3 is given with its conserved first and last residue. A D gene is named only where the DNA matches it firmly. The size field is filled for only some rows; it gives once, few, many or a size class.

V gene: TRBV5-1
J gene: TRBJ2-3
D gene: .
CDR3 length: 15
clone size: .
CDR3 protein: CASSFSTLGTDTQYF
CDR3 DNA: TGCGCCAGCAGCTTTTCGACTTTAGGCACGGATACGCAGTATTTT

V gene: TRBV27
J gene: TRBJ1-1
D gene: .
CDR3 length: 14
clone size: .
CDR3 protein: CASSFGLGNTEAFF
CDR3 DNA: TGTGCCAGCAGTTTTGGATTGGGGAACACTGAAGCTTTCTTT

V gene: TRBV21-1
J gene: TRBJ1-3
D gene: .
CDR3 length: 18
clone size: .
CDR3 protein: CASSKAFGTGFTGNTIYF
CDR3 DNA: TGTGCCAGCAGCAAAGCCTTTGGGACAGGGTTTACTGGAAACACCATATATTTT

V gene: TRBV29-1
J gene: TRBJ2-2
D gene: TRBD1
CDR3 length: 15
clone size: .
CDR3 protein: CSVAGTGSIAGELFF
CDR3 DNA: TGCAGCGTTGCCGGGACAGGGAGTATTGCCGGGGAGCTGTTTTTT

V gene: TRBV2
J gene: TRBJ2-5
D gene: TRBD2
CDR3 length: 14
clone size: .
CDR3 protein: CASNRASGEETQYF
CDR3 DNA: TGTGCCAGCAATCGGGCTAGCGGAGAGGAGACCCAGTACTTC

V gene: TRBV7-9
J gene: TRBJ2-5
D gene: .
CDR3 length: 18
clone size: .
CDR3 protein: CASSLGGFGGSVQETQYF
CDR3 DNA: TGTGCCAGCAGCTTAGGGGGTTTCGGAGGTTCGGTGCAAGAGACCCAGTACTTC

V gene: TRBV2
J gene: TRBJ1-1
D gene: .
CDR3 length: 14
clone size: .
CDR3 protein: CASSDRSEYTEAFF
CDR3 DNA: TGTGCCAGCAGTGATCGGTCTGAGTACACTGAAGCTTTCTTT

V gene: TRBV4-2
J gene: TRBJ2-7
D gene: TRBD2
CDR3 length: 16
clone size: .
CDR3 protein: CASSQALAGERSEQYF
CDR3 DNA: TGTGCCAGCAGCCAGGCTTTAGCGGGAGAAAGGAGCGAGCAGTACTTC

V gene: TRBV6-1
J gene: TRBJ2-3
D gene: .
CDR3 length: 12
clone size: .
CDR3 protein: CASSVRTDTQYF
CDR3 DNA: TGTGCCAGCAGTGTTAGGACTGATACGCAGTATTTT

V gene: TRBV7-8
J gene: TRBJ2-3
D gene: .
CDR3 length: 14
clone size: .
CDR3 protein: CASSLGTSGRTQYF
CDR3 DNA: TGTGCCAGCAGCTTAGGAACCTCAGGGCGTACGCAGTATTTT

V gene: TRBV12-5
J gene: TRBJ1-2
D gene: TRBD1
CDR3 length: 15
clone size: few
CDR3 protein: CASGGADRDLYGYTF
CDR3 DNA: TGTGCTAGTGGCGGGGCGGACAGGGACCTTTATGGCTACACCTTC

V gene: TRBV5-1
J gene: TRBJ2-3
D gene: TRBD1
CDR3 length: 16
clone size: .
CDR3 protein: CASSRDRGGPTDTQYF
CDR3 DNA: TGCGCCAGCAGCAGGGACAGGGGAGGACCCACAGATACGCAGTATTTT

V gene: TRBV28
J gene: TRBJ1-4
D gene: .
CDR3 length: 15
clone size: .
CDR3 protein: CASSLLDSYNEKLFF
CDR3 DNA: TGTGCCAGCAGTCTACTGGACAGCTATAATGAAAAACTGTTTTTT

V gene: TRBV28
J gene: TRBJ1-2
D gene: TRBD1
CDR3 length: 15
clone size: .
CDR3 protein: CASSFHRGPNYGYTF
CDR3 DNA: TGTGCCAGCAGTTTCCACAGGGGGCCCAACTATGGCTACACCTTC

V gene: TRBV30
J gene: TRBJ2-7
D gene: TRBD2
CDR3 length: 15
clone size: .
CDR3 protein: CAWSRGLARSYEQYF
CDR3 DNA: TGTGCCTGGAGTAGGGGACTAGCGAGATCCTACGAGCAGTACTTC

V gene: TRBV9
J gene: TRBJ2-3
D gene: TRBD2
CDR3 length: 15
clone size: .
CDR3 protein: CASSVGLAGTDTQYF
CDR3 DNA: TGTGCCAGCAGCGTAGGGCTAGCGGGCACAGATACGCAGTATTTT